A single sample gave rise to the 24 T cell receptor beta chains below, sequenced in a study of a mutant IDH1 vaccine in newly diagnosed glioma. The time point: week 5, during vaccination. Every single dose of the vaccine, 300 ug of mutant IDH1 20-mer peptide, came with topical imiquimod. These TCRs are of unknown antigen specificity. The method was immunoSEQ multiplex PCR; TCRdb's version includes in-frame clones alone and lacks a portion of them. This sample has around 40,000 clones, with roughly four fifths found just once. The input for sequencing was PBMCs, taken from a glioma patient whose treatment included an IDH1 peptide vaccine. These TCRs come from a man aged 50 or older with glioma.

The J gene is TRBJ1-1, the V gene TRBV19; D may be TRBD1 (6 bases). The CDR3 loop spans 13 amino acids. The V and J ends lost 9 bases and 9 bases respectively, with 20 bases between them. Germline CDR1 and CDR2: LNHDA and SQIVND (reference sequence). CDR3: CASEDRGAGKAFF. The CDR3 bases are TGTGCCAGCGAAGATCGGGGGGCGGGGAAAGCTTTCTTT.

The chain combines TRBV14 with TRBJ1-2, with unresolved D. CDR1 is SGHDN and CDR2 is FVKESK in the germline V gene. Deletions cut 6 bases from V and 8 bases from J, with 16 bases between. The CDR3 spans 13 residues. CDR3 in DNA: TGTGCCAGCAGGCCATCGGCCGGAGGGGGCTACACCTTC. The encoded protein is CASRPSAGGGYTF.

As DNA, the CDR3 is TGTGCCAGCGGGCGGGCAGGGTCGGTTTACGAGCAGTACTTC. This gives the protein CASGRAGSVYEQYF. V and J are TRBV2 and TRBJ2-7, with D perhaps TRBD1 or TRBD2 (5 bases each). The germline gives CDR1 SNHLY, CDR2 FYNNEI. Trimming cost V 8 bases and J 4 bases, with 18 bases left between them. The CDR3 consists of 14 residues. Full variable domain (missing parts from reference TRBV2 and TRBJ2-7): EPEVTQTPSHQVTQMGQEVILRCVPISNHLYFYWYRQILGQKVEFLVSFYNNEISEKSEIFDDQFSVERPDGSNFTLKIRSTKLEDSAMYFCASGRAGSVYEQYFGPGTRLTVT.

The chain carries TRBV19 and TRBJ1-1; D unclear. V gave up 7 bases and J gave up 11 bases, with 11 bases separating them. This CDR3 spans 10 amino acids. Germline CDR1 LNHDA, CDR2 SQIVND (reference sequence). The CDR3 spells CASNGTVAFF. Written as DNA, the CDR3 is TGTGCCAGTAATGGCACCGTCGCTTTCTTT. The whole variable domain, remainder taken from reference TRBV19 and TRBJ1-1, is DGGITQSPKYLFRKEGQNVTLSCEQNLNHDAMYWYRQDPGQGLRLIYYSQIVNDFQKGDIAEGYSVSREKKESFPLTVTSAQKNPTAFYLCASNGTVAFFGQGTRLTVV.

As for this clone: The sample has other DNA sequences that encode this CDR3 too. J is TRBJ1-1 and V is TRBV13; D is undetermined. The CDR3 consists of 14 residues. The V gene's germline CDR1 is PRHDT and CDR2 FYEKMQ (reference sequence). The V and J ends lost 0 bases and 4 bases respectively, with 9 bases between them. CDR3 protein: CASSLGVRGTEAFF. The CDR3 nucleotides are TGTGCCAGCAGCTTAGGCGTTCGCGGCACTGAAGCTTTCTTT.

J is TRBJ1-2 and V is TRBV7-6, with TRBD1 matching over 8 bases. Germline V gives CDR1 SGHVS, CDR2 FNYEAQ. The length of the CDR3 is 15 residues. V shed 1 base, J shed 7 bases, and the junction held 8 bases outside the gene matches. The CDR3 sequence: CASSLVATGAVGYTF. CDR3 sequence (DNA): TGTGCCAGCAGCTTAGTCGCGACAGGGGCGGTTGGCTACACCTTC.

This chain links TRBV7-6 with TRBJ1-1; a weak D match, TRBD1 (5 bases). The CDR3 totals 13 residues. V gave up 2 bases and J gave up 5 bases, with 9 bases separating them. From germline, CDR1 is SGHVS and CDR2 FNYEAQ. CDR3 DNA: TGTGCCAGCAGCTTATCAGGGAGTACTGAAGCTTTCTTT. This gives the protein CASSLSGSTEAFF.

There are a few counts of this clone. The rearrangement links TRBV14 to TRBJ2-2, with D perhaps TRBD2 (6 bases). Trimming left V 6 bases short and J 1 base short, with 12 bases between. The CDR3 consists of 15 residues. The germline V gene has CDR1 SGHDN and CDR2 FVKESK. CDR3: CASRKSSENTGELFF. DNA for the CDR3: TGTGCCAGCAGGAAATCTAGCGAGAACACCGGGGAGCTGTTTTTT.

The V gene is TRBV5-1, the J gene TRBJ2-3; 12 nucleotides match TRBD2. Trimming took 3 bases from V and 0 from J; bases not matched to a gene: 17. CDR1 and CDR2 from the germline V gene are SGHRS and YFSETQ. This CDR3 contains 21 residues. The chain's CDR3 is CASSSPTYTSGGPKSTDTQYF. CDR3 bases: TGCGCCAGCAGCTCCCCGACCTACACTAGCGGGGGGCCGAAGAGCACAGATACGCAGTATTTT.

The chain carries TRBV29-1 and TRBJ2-2; TRBD2 is a possible D gene (7 bases). Trimming pared 5 bases from V and 7 bases from J, leaving 14 bases between. Germline lookup yields CDR1 SQVTM and CDR2 ANQGSEA. The CDR3 is made up of 13 amino acids. This CDR3 is CSVHGEGGGELFF. As DNA, the CDR3 is TGCAGCGTTCACGGGGAGGGGGGCGGGGAGCTGTTTTTT.

CDR3 nucleotide sequence: TGTGCCAGCAGCCGGGACAGGGATCGGTACGAGCAGTACTTC. Residues: CASSRDRDRYEQYF. The rearrangement links TRBV6-1 to TRBJ2-7; TRBD1 matches 9 bases. The CDR3 is 14 amino acids. V was clipped by 6 bases and J by 4 bases; unmatched bases: 7. The germline CDR1 and CDR2 sequences are MNHNS and SASEGT.

The rearrangement joins TRBV6-5 to TRBJ2-5; no definite D call. Germline V CDR1 and CDR2: MNHEY, SVGAGI. The CDR3 has 13 amino acids. V was shortened by 2 bases and J by 8 bases, with 12 bases between the two germline ends. The CDR3 coding sequence is TGTGCCAGCAGTTACATTTCCGCAGTTACCCAGTACTTC. Its translation: CASSYISAVTQYF.

This clone came up a few times. The V call is TRBV7-9, the J call TRBJ1-1; D ambiguous. The CDR3 length is 13 residues. From germline, CDR1 is SEHNR and CDR2 FQNEAQ (reference sequence). The V and J ends lost 5 bases and 6 bases respectively, with 13 bases between them. The CDR3 DNA reads TGTGCCAGCAGCCCCGACACTTCCGCTGAAGCTTTCTTT. Its protein is CASSPDTSAEAFF.

The J gene is TRBJ2-5, the V gene TRBV19; TRBD2 matches 8 bases. The CDR3 totals 15 residues. The ends lost 6 bases at V and 7 bases at J; junction bases unmatched: 13. The V gene's germline CDR1 is LNHDA and CDR2 SQIVND (reference sequence). The CDR3 region has the DNA TGTGCCAGTAGCGGTTACAGCGGGGGAAGAGGGACCCAGTACTTC. It yields the protein CASSGYSGGRGTQYF.

The gene calls are TRBV14 and TRBJ2-2; D gene ambiguous. V lost 3 bases, J lost 6 bases, and 14 bases lay in between. In germline, CDR1 is SGHDN, CDR2 FVKESK. This CDR3 spans 15 amino acids. CDR3 nucleotide sequence: TGTGCCAGCAGCCAGAAGCCCAACTGGGCCGGGGAGCTGTTTTTT. Amino acid sequence: CASSQKPNWAGELFF.

This chain links TRBV7-9 with TRBJ1-1; D is possibly TRBD1 (5 bases). This CDR3 is 15 amino acids long. V was shortened by 2 bases and J by 1 base, with 11 bases between the two germline ends. CDR1 is SEHNR and CDR2 is FQNEAQ in the germline V gene (reference sequence). CDR3 DNA sequence: TGTGCCAGCAGCTTATTTCAGGGTGGGAACACTGAAGCTTTCTTT. Translation gives CASSLFQGGNTEAFF.

This sequence joins TRBV4-1 and TRBJ2-3; 11 bases agree with TRBD2. The CDR3 extends over 16 amino acids. The V and J ends lost 4 bases and 6 bases, in that order; junction bases with no gene match: 9. The germline CDR1 and CDR2 sequences are MGHRA and YSYEKL. In nucleotides, the CDR3 is TGCGCCAGCAGCCGCACCGGGACTAGCGGTTGGGATACGCAGTATTTT. It yields the protein CASSRTGTSGWDTQYF.

This sequence joins TRBV29-1 and TRBJ2-5, with a weak D call TRBD1 (6 bases). The CDR3 has 13 residues. Germline CDR1 SQVTM, CDR2 ANQGSEA. V shed 7 bases and J shed 5 bases, with 17 bases lying between them. Written as DNA, the CDR3 is TGCAGCGGGTGGCAGGGGCCGGGGGAGACCCAGTACTTC. Amino acids: CSGWQGPGETQYF.

This chain connects TRBV5-1 to TRBJ1-1, with TRBD1 as a possible D gene (6 bases). V lost 2 bases and J 0 bases, leaving 11 bases between the germline ends. The germline CDR1 and CDR2 sequences are SGHRS and YFSETQ. This CDR3 has 15 amino acids. Written as DNA, the CDR3 is TGCGCCAGCAGCTTACACAGGGAAGTGAACACTGAAGCTTTCTTT. Residues: CASSLHREVNTEAFF.

Points on this clone: The same CDR3 can be traced to other DNA sequences in this sample. The chain combines TRBV28 with TRBJ2-7; D is perhaps TRBD2 (6 bases). Trimming took 3 bases from V and 2 from J, leaving 11 bases between them. The germline V gene encodes CDR1 MDHEN and CDR2 SYDVKM. This CDR3 has 14 residues. CDR3 amino acids: CASSFRGETYEQYF. DNA of the CDR3: TGTGCCAGCAGTTTTCGCGGGGAAACCTACGAGCAGTACTTC.

The chain combines TRBV5-5 with TRBJ1-5; the D gene is possibly TRBD1 (6 bases). Germline values: CDR1 SGHKS, CDR2 YYEKEE (reference sequence). The CDR3 covers 16 residues. Trimming removed 4 bases from V and 2 bases from J, with 16 bases in between. As DNA, the CDR3 is TGTGCCAGCAGCCGTCAGGGGCAGGGCGGCAATCAGCCCCAGCATTTT. Its protein is CASSRQGQGGNQPQHF. Based on the CDR3 plus reference TRBV5-5 and TRBJ1-5, the full variable domain is DAGVTQSPTHLIKTRGQQVTLRCSPISGHKSVSWYQQVLGQGPQFIFQYYEKEERGRGNFPDRFSARQFPNYSSELNVNALLLGDSALYLCASSRQGQGGNQPQHFGDGTRLSIL.

The V call is TRBV2, the J call TRBJ1-5; D remains ambiguous. Germline CDR1 and CDR2: SNHLY and FYNNEI. V shed 3 bases and J shed 4 bases, with 10 bases lying between them. The CDR3 consists of 14 residues. CDR3 DNA: TGTGCCAGCAGTGAGGGAGGATGGAATCAGCCCCAGCATTTT. Protein: CASSEGGWNQPQHF.

The gene calls are TRBV27 and TRBJ2-3; the match to TRBD2 covers 9 bases. This CDR3 comprises 14 residues. In germline, CDR1 is MNHEY, CDR2 SMNVEV (reference sequence). Trimming removed 7 bases from V and 6 bases from J; junction bases left unmatched: 8. In nucleotides, the CDR3 is TGTGCCAGCACGCGGGGGGGCGTTCAGGATACGCAGTATTTT. As protein: CASTRGGVQDTQYF.

V and J are TRBV6-6 and TRBJ2-3; no reliable D call. Trimming removed 8 bases at V and 0 bases at J, with 9 bases between. This CDR3 has 13 residues. Germline V gives CDR1 MNHNY, CDR2 SVGAGI (reference sequence). The CDR3 nucleotides read TGTGCCAGCGGTAGATCTAGCACAGATACGCAGTATTTT. It codes for CASGRSSTDTQYF.